This TCR beta chain came from a study of radiation and T cells in renal cell carcinoma. Background on the study: Nephrectomy followed 15 Gy stereotactic body radiation by 4 weeks.

Sequencing was performed with immunoSEQ multiplex PCR; in TCRdb, only in-frame clones are kept and a portion is missing. This table holds over 120,000 clones, 88% found once. Noted time point: baseline pretreatment blood. Treatment described: 15 Gy SBRT to primary tumor, nephrectomy 4 weeks later. After SBRT, blood was collected at 2 and 4 weeks, plus baseline. In germline, CDR1 is MNHEY, CDR2 SVGAGI. The V gene lost 6 bases and the J gene lost 3 bases, with 11 bases spanning the gap. This CDR3 is 14 amino acids long. The chain combines TRBV6-5 with TRBJ1-4, with D maybe TRBD1 (5 bases). The sample was blood, taken from a patient whose treatment included radiotherapy and nephrectomy. The source is a woman between 50 and 59 years old with renal cell carcinoma. Here the CDR3 reads CASSQGVSNEKLFF. DNA for the CDR3: TGTGCCAGCAGCCAGGGAGTTTCTAATGAAAAACTGTTTTTT.